This T cell receptor beta chain was captured in a study of beta chain features in type 1 diabetes. Study summary: In age, gender and cell yields, patients were similar to healthy donors. Points from the study as a whole: Within the patient group, naive, central memory and Treg TCRB repertoires appeared more similar to each other than within healthy donors.

This clone has more than one count but fewer than ten. Its antigen is unknown. What was sequenced were expressed TCRB transcripts, since all of the isolated RNA had been reverse transcribed. Naive, central memory and regulatory T cell samples came to a mean of roughly 3.9 million reads. TCRdb's table, derived via immunoSEQ multiplex PCR, lists solely in-frame clones and lacks some. The data hold a few hundred thousand clones, with approximately 12% observed a single time. The sample comprised naive CD4+ T cells from blood. This sequence was found in a man between 18 and 35 years old in good health.

The CDR3: CASRGRAGEGYTF. CDR3 bases: TGTGCCAGCAGGGGCAGGGCAGGAGAAGGCTACACCTTC. This chain links TRBV6-1 with TRBJ1-2, with D perhaps matching TRBD1 (5 bases). The V and J ends lost 6 bases and 8 bases respectively, with 16 bases between them. CDR3 size: 13 residues. Germline lookup yields CDR1 MNHNS and CDR2 SASEGT.